Detailed here is one T cell receptor (beta chain). The data belong to a study of blood T cells in healthy people across ages. Turning to the study itself: For every two T cells, template switching captured about one barcoded beta molecule.

This CDR3 spans 13 amino acids. Germline V gene lookup returns CDR1 DFQATT and CDR2 SNEGSKA (reference sequence). Germline trimming cut 3 bases from V and 6 bases from J; bases unmatched to any gene: 2. Primed by a sample-barcoded 5' primer and a J-beta primer mix, a second PCR proceeded for roughly 7 to 12 cycles. Each CDR3 protein gets one entry after TCRdb re-called the 5' RACE reads with MiXCR. The table shows about 1.5 million distinct CDR3 sequences, with roughly two fifths occurring only once. Material for sequencing was blood. This chain uses TRBV20-1 with TRBJ1-6; 7 bases fit TRBD1. The TCR was taken from a woman aged 18-29 years in good health. The CDR3 DNA reads TGCAGTGCTAGCGGGACAGTTAATTCACCCCTCCACTTT. Protein product: CSASGTVNSPLHF.